The rows below give T cell receptor beta chains drawn from one sample of a study of shared clonotypes between healthy human individuals. The table came from immunoSEQ multiplex PCR; TCRdb's copy has only in-frame clones and leaves some out. The sample has 85,000 to 100,000 clones, around 68% seen once. The sequencing input was memory CD8+ T cells sorted from blood. These TCRs come from a man aged 25-45 years in good health. Each CDR3 is given with its conserved first and last residue. The listing skips clone size in some rows; elsewhere it reads once, few, many or a size class.

TRBV18	NA	CASSPRDPSGANVLTF
TRBV28	NA	CASSSPERDGRYGYTF
TRBV28	NA	CASSLKGSYTEAFF
TRBV14	NA	CASSQVHWDSGGETQYF
TRBV15	once	CATSTGTSGSNEQFF
TRBV5-4	few	CASSSAYNGELFF
TRBV30	many	CAWRSGTYEQYF
TRBV7-8	NA	CASSLVLGRRDYVTGELFF
TRBV19	medium-sized	CASSRYYGYTF
TRBV5-4	NA	CASGDSTFGEQYF
TRBV18	NA	CASSPREDRYLDGYTF
TRBV15	once	CATSRDYRIRYQETQYF
TRBV10-2	NA	CASSERGSNEQFF
TRBV27	once	CASSLYPGYEQYF
TRBV6-6	NA	CASSSSGWSSYEQYF
TRBV15	many	CATSLHVGLAGMDEQFF
TRBV11-2	few	CASSSSNADEQYF
TRBV29-1	NA	CSVRRDTGTEAFF
TRBV28	NA	CASSLTVLAGGLDTQYF
TRBV5-1	NA	CASSLVFGMGYEQYF
TRBV15	NA	CATSGGLNIGDTQYF
TRBV4-2	NA	CASSLVARVDTEAFF
TRBV9	few	CASSATRAPSTDTQYF
TRBV5-6	many	CASSITGSSYEQYF
TRBV4-1	NA	CASSQERGPGAGQQWPQHF
TRBV29-1	NA	CSVGRTGLETQYF
TRBV27	NA	CASSLFSAYNEQFF
TRBV4-2	NA	CASSQDLAGDTQYF
TRBV28	NA	CASMRTPASFSYEQYF
TRBV2	many	CASGRSSGSIGYNEQFF
TRBV7-2	NA	CASSHRGAETDTQYF
TRBV4-1	NA	CASSQVLGLSGGLFF
TRBV25-1	few	CASSEPREGPARTDTQYF
TRBV6-1	NA	CASSEEEGRITHYEQYF
TRBV28	NA	CASSLREKLFF
TRBV30	few	CAWSATVTFYEQYF
TRBV7-3	NA	CASSLSSPGSAFPFDEQFF
TRBV18	NA	CASSPSDNEQFF
TRBV7-2	NA	CASSPRQGWNYGYTF
TRBV6-1	NA	CASSETSPYEQYF
TRBV27	NA	CASSAGQASTYEQYF
TRBV7-2	NA	CASSLMRTSGEQFF
TRBV5-4	NA	CASSLSLGGMETQYF
TRBV29-1	NA	CSVEGAAGATEAFF
TRBV2	NA	CASSALLVGTTDTQYF
TRBV4-3	NA	CASSQATGRGAEAFF
TRBV28	many	CASSSGADYEQYF
TRBV6-4	NA	CASKMGRASTDTQYF
TRBV18	NA	CASSQDSRTDTQYF
TRBV11-2	NA	CASSLGVGAAQETQYF
TRBV10-3	NA	CAISEPGLAGNTGELFF
TRBV6-5	few	CASSYEFNEQFF
TRBV5-4	NA	CASSLNSGNIQYF
TRBV7-9	many	CASSLDGLHNEQFF
TRBV10-1	NA	CANHTQGVIAKNIQYF
TRBV7-3	NA	CASRDVNTDTQYF
TRBV4-2	NA	CASSQQVDYEQYF
TRBV2	NA	CASVRDSSYEQYF
TRBV30	NA	CAWSVLRGRRAYEQYF